These 15 T cell receptor beta chains originate from one sample sequenced in a study of cytomegalovirus exposure and HLA in healthy donors. PCR used 60 Vbeta primers and 13 Jbeta primers. Generated by immunoSEQ multiplex PCR, the TCRdb table keeps only in-frame clones and is missing some. The table lists more than 65,000 clones, 67% of them singletons. The sequenced sample consisted of PBMCs. Every receptor here comes from a woman aged 50 to 60 in good health and CMV-seropositive.

The chain combines TRBV15 with TRBJ2-7; D may be TRBD2 (6 bases). CDR3 length equals 14 residues. Germline V CDR1 and CDR2: LNHNV, YYDKDF (reference sequence). V was pared by 1 base and J by 3 bases, with 10 bases between. CDR3 residues: CATSRGGEDYEQYF. CDR3 in DNA: TGTGCCACCAGCAGAGGGGGGGAGGACTACGAGCAGTACTTC. Complete variable domain (other parts from reference TRBV15 and TRBJ2-7): DAMVIQNPRYQVTQFGKPVTLSCSQTLNHNVMYWYQQKSSQAPKLLFHYYDKDFNNEADTPDNFQSRRPNTSFCFLDIRSPGLGDTAMYLCATSRGGEDYEQYFGPGTRLTVT.

The rearrangement joins TRBV2 to TRBJ1-1; a possible D gene is TRBD1 (5 bases). The CDR3 has 15 amino acids. With 7 bases removed from V and 3 bases from J, the gap between germline ends came to 18 bases. The germline V gene encodes CDR1 SNHLY and CDR2 FYNNEI. The CDR3 protein is CASTLQGTAHTEAFF. In DNA form, the CDR3 reads TGTGCCAGCACTCTGCAGGGAACAGCCCACACTGAAGCTTTCTTT.

The chain recombines TRBV18 with TRBJ2-3, with 9 nucleotides matching TRBD2. After removal of 2 bases from V and 6 bases from J, the junction contained 9 bases not matched to a gene. The CDR3 has 16 amino acids. Germline CDR1 is KGHSH and CDR2 is LQKENI. Here the CDR3 reads CASSPTGGGARDTQYF. The DNA of the CDR3 is TGTGCCAGCTCACCAACTGGCGGGGGGGCCCGGGATACGCAGTATTTT.

This chain connects TRBV28 to TRBJ2-6; 7 positions match TRBD2. The CDR3 covers 12 residues. Per the germline V gene, CDR1 is MDHEN and CDR2 is SYDVKM. Trimming took 11 bases from V and 4 from J; bases not matched to a gene: 2. DNA for the CDR3: TGTGCCTCGGGGGGAGGGGCCAACGTCCTGACTTTC. Protein: CASGGGANVLTF.

In its sample, this clone was seen a few times. This chain connects TRBV5-5 to TRBJ1-1; TRBD1 might be the D (6 bases). This CDR3 spans 14 amino acids. Germline V CDR1 and CDR2: SGHKS, YYEKEE (reference sequence). Trimming took 1 base from V and 1 from J, leaving 8 bases between them. In nucleotides, the CDR3 is TGTGCCAGCAGCTTGACAGGGAGGAACACTGAAGCTTTCTTT. Translating gives CASSLTGRNTEAFF.

Turning to this clone: The same CDR3 arises from other DNA sequences in this sample as well. The chain couples TRBV5-1 to TRBJ1-6, with D unresolved. Germline lookup yields CDR1 SGHRS and CDR2 YFSETQ. This CDR3 spans 13 amino acids. V lost 4 bases to trimming and J lost 6 bases, with 8 bases between them. CDR3 nucleotide sequence: TGCGCCAGCAGCCCTGAGTCTAATTCACCCCTCCACTTT. Protein: CASSPESNSPLHF.

This clone is a singleton in its sample. This chain links TRBV11-2 with TRBJ2-7; TRBD1 matches at 7 bases. The CDR3 contains 13 residues. V lost 3 bases, J lost 3 bases, and 2 bases stayed unmatched. Germline loops: CDR1 SGHAT, CDR2 FQNNGV. The CDR3 here is CASSFAGGYEQYF. CDR3 in DNA: TGTGCCAGCAGCTTCGCAGGGGGCTACGAGCAGTACTTC.

This clone showed up just once. The chain recombines TRBV7-9 with TRBJ1-5; 9 bases fit TRBD1. CDR3 size: 16 residues. The germline gives CDR1 SEHNR, CDR2 FQNEAQ (reference sequence). The ends lost 1 base at V and 4 bases at J; junction bases unmatched: 5. The CDR3 coding sequence is TGTGCCAGCAGCTTAGGGGTGGGACAGGGTAATCAGCCCCAGCATTTT. As protein: CASSLGVGQGNQPQHF.

This clone was observed a handful of times. The chain is built from TRBV4-1 and TRBJ1-2; D gene uncertain. Germline V gene lookup returns CDR1 MGHRA and CDR2 YSYEKL. The CDR3 totals 14 residues. V dropped 2 bases and J dropped 4 bases, with 11 bases sitting between them. CDR3 bases: TGCGCCAGCAGCCAATTAACGGCAGGCTATGGCTACACCTTC. This gives the protein CASSQLTAGYGYTF.

The chain employs TRBV7-9 and TRBJ1-1; 7 bases agree with TRBD1. Trimming took 5 bases from V and 4 from J; bases not matched to a gene: 10. Looked up from germline, CDR1 is SEHNR and CDR2 is FQNEAQ (reference sequence). This CDR3 spans 15 amino acids. CDR3 bases: TGTGCCAGCAGCGCAAGACAGGGCTGGGGCACTGAAGCTTTCTTT. As protein: CASSARQGWGTEAFF.

This clone came up a few times. V gene TRBV5-1 combines with J gene TRBJ2-7, with D tentatively TRBD1 (5 bases). The germline CDR1 and CDR2 sequences are SGHRS and YFSETQ. Trimming cost V 4 bases and J 2 bases, with 13 bases left between them. CDR3 length equals 14 residues. The CDR3 nucleotides read TGCGCCAGCAGCCTGAATGGGGCGGCCTACGAGCAGTACTTC. This gives the protein CASSLNGAAYEQYF.

This clone showed up just a few times. The rearrangement links TRBV7-9 to TRBJ2-3; 10 bases fit TRBD2. This CDR3 contains 16 residues. Germline CDR1 and CDR2: SEHNR and FQNEAQ (reference sequence). Trimming took 5 bases from V and 6 from J; bases not matched to a gene: 11. CDR3 loop: CASSPAALAGWDTQYF. The CDR3 bases are TGTGCCAGCAGCCCCGCCGCACTAGCGGGGTGGGATACGCAGTATTTT. Filled out from reference TRBV7-9 and TRBJ2-3, the complete variable domain reads DTGVSQNPRHKITKRGQNVTFRCDPISEHNRLYWYRQTLGQGPEFLTYFQNEAQLEKSRLLSDRFSAERPKGSFSTLEIQRTEQGDSAMYLCASSPAALAGWDTQYFGPGTRLTVL.

The chain combines TRBV14 with TRBJ1-2, with a tentative D call TRBD1 (6 bases). Trimming took 1 base from V and 4 from J, leaving 16 bases between them. This CDR3 has 16 amino acids. CDR1 and CDR2 (germline): SGHDN, FVKESK. CDR3 sequence (DNA): TGTGCCAGCAGCCAAGCCAGGGGAGACGGACGCTATGGCTACACCTTC. Translation gives CASSQARGDGRYGYTF.

A few counts support this clone. The J gene is TRBJ2-1, the V gene TRBV7-9; D is possibly TRBD2 (5 bases). The CDR3 covers 12 residues. Trimming left V 5 bases short and J 5 bases short, with 7 bases between. Germline assignment: CDR1 SEHNR and CDR2 FQNEAQ (reference sequence). This CDR3 reads CASSPGNNEQFF. The CDR3 DNA reads as TGTGCCAGCAGCCCGGGAAACAATGAGCAGTTCTTC.

This rearrangement joins TRBV6-5 to TRBJ2-7, with unresolved D. The CDR3 has 13 amino acids. Looked up from germline, CDR1 is MNHEY and CDR2 is SVGAGI. Trimming stripped 1 base from V and 1 base from J, with 5 bases between. The CDR3 nucleotides read TGTGCCAGCAGTTACTTCAATTCCTACGAGCAGTACTTC. This gives the protein CASSYFNSYEQYF.